These 24 T cell receptor beta chains share one sample of origin, sequenced in a study of cytomegalovirus exposure and HLA in healthy donors. The primer mix had 60 Vbeta and 13 Jbeta primers. Clones were sequenced by immunoSEQ multiplex PCR, and TCRdb holds only the in-frame ones, with some missing. The top ten clones hold about 3.4% of a sample with some 120,000 clones, under 85% of them seen once. Material: PBMCs. The receptors come from a young man in good health and CMV-seronegative.

This clone has more than one count but fewer than ten. The chain links TRBV6-1 to TRBJ2-1, with 8 bases identical to TRBD2. The trim removed 6 bases at V and 1 base at J, leaving 5 bases unmatched. In germline, CDR1 is MNHNS, CDR2 SASEGT. This CDR3 spans 15 amino acids. The CDR3 DNA reads TGTGCCAGCAGCGTACTAGCGGAGTCCTACAATGAGCAGTTCTTC. As protein: CASSVLAESYNEQFF.

This chain connects TRBV5-6 to TRBJ2-7; a weak D match, TRBD1 (6 bases). V lost 4 bases and J lost 3, with 17 bases in between. The CDR3 consists of 15 residues. The V gene's germline CDR1 is SGHDT and CDR2 YYEEEE. The CDR3 DNA reads TGTGCCAGCAGCCTAATTGACAGGCCAAACTACGAGCAGTACTTC. Its translation: CASSLIDRPNYEQYF.

This clone was observed a few times. V and J are TRBV4-3 and TRBJ1-5, with no clear D. Germline CDR1 and CDR2: LGHNA and YSLEER. This CDR3 is built from 17 residues. V was trimmed by 0 bases and J by 3 bases, leaving 15 bases between them. CDR3 DNA sequence: TGCGCCAGCAGCCAAGATCTGGCCGCCGTCCCCAATCAGCCCCAGCATTTT. Translated, it gives CASSQDLAAVPNQPQHF.

The V gene is TRBV7-3, the J gene TRBJ2-5, with 7 bases lining up with TRBD1. CDR3 length: 17 residues. The ends lost 0 bases at V and 3 bases at J; junction bases unmatched: 10. The germline V gene encodes CDR1 SGHTA and CDR2 FQGTGA. The CDR3 sequence: CASSLTNPGQREETQYF. CDR3 DNA sequence: TGTGCCAGCAGCTTAACCAATCCGGGACAGAGAGAAGAGACCCAGTACTTC.

The genes are TRBV7-3 and TRBJ2-2; D might be TRBD1 (6 bases). CDR1 is SGHTA, CDR2 FQGTGA, per germline. The V and J ends lost 6 bases and 5 bases respectively, with 7 bases between them. This CDR3 is built from 12 residues. CDR3 protein: CASSQGTGELFF. In nucleotides, the CDR3 is TGTGCCAGCAGTCAGGGGACCGGGGAGCTGTTTTTT.

V gene TRBV13 combines with J gene TRBJ2-7; TRBD2 aligns across 11 bases. This CDR3 is 17 amino acids long. Germline lookup yields CDR1 PRHDT and CDR2 FYEKMQ (reference sequence). Trimming removed 9 bases from V and 5 bases from J; junction bases left unmatched: 18. The CDR3 region has the DNA TGTGCCAGTAGCGGGAGGGCCCGAAGGATTGACTATAACGAGCAGTACTTC. Amino acid sequence: CASSGRARRIDYNEQYF.

This clone has just one count. The genes are TRBV7-2 and TRBJ2-3; 10 positions match TRBD2. This CDR3 region has 15 residues. CDR1 and CDR2 from the germline V gene are SGHTA and FQGNSA. Trimming at V came to 1 base and at J to 6 bases, leaving 4 bases not matched to a gene. The CDR3 here is CASSLVSGGSDTQYF. The DNA for the CDR3 is TGTGCCAGCAGCTTAGTTAGCGGGGGGTCGGATACGCAGTATTTT.

The CDR3 nucleotides are TGTGCCAGCAGCCCACTGGTGGAGACCCAGTACTTC. It translates to CASSPLVETQYF. This chain links TRBV7-2 with TRBJ2-5; no definite D call. In germline, CDR1 is SGHTA, CDR2 FQGNSA. The CDR3 runs 12 residues. V was cut by 5 bases and J by 5 bases, with 9 bases left in between.

The table lists this clone with a few counts. V gene TRBV30 combines with J gene TRBJ2-3, with no clear D. The CDR3 extends over 14 amino acids. V dropped 4 bases and J dropped 0 bases, with 11 bases sitting between them. In germline, CDR1 is GTSNPN, CDR2 SVGIG (reference sequence). The CDR3 region is CAWTGMTSTDTQYF. The DNA of the CDR3 is TGTGCCTGGACTGGAATGACTAGCACAGATACGCAGTATTTT.

As regards this clone: The same CDR3 also results from other DNA sequences found in this sample. V is TRBV19 and J is TRBJ1-5; D remains unclear. Germline loops: CDR1 LNHDA, CDR2 SQIVND (reference sequence). This CDR3 is built from 14 residues. V lost 6 bases and J 2 bases, leaving 11 bases between the germline ends. The CDR3 region is CASRTTGGNQPQHF. CDR3 DNA: TGTGCCAGTAGAACCACGGGTGGCAATCAGCCCCAGCATTTT.

This chain's CDR3 is CASSVRQHLANTGELFF. In nucleotides, the CDR3 is TGTGCCAGCAGCGTAAGACAGCACCTTGCGAACACCGGGGAGCTGTTTTTT. This chain links TRBV9 with TRBJ2-2; D might be TRBD1 (5 bases). Germline assignment: CDR1 SGDLS and CDR2 YYNGEE. The CDR3 has 17 amino acids. Trimming removed 1 base from V and 0 bases from J, with 13 bases in between.

The J gene is TRBJ2-3, the V gene TRBV6-6, with unresolved D. V dropped 8 bases and J dropped 0 bases, with 3 bases sitting between them. The CDR3 runs to 11 residues. Germline values: CDR1 MNHNY, CDR2 SVGAGI (reference sequence). Here the CDR3 DNA reads TGTGCCAGCCGGAGCACAGATACGCAGTATTTT. It is translated as CASRSTDTQYF.

The CDR3, as DNA: TGTGCCAGCAGAACCCGACCCGGGACTAGCACTTACGAGCAGTACTTC. Amino acid sequence: CASRTRPGTSTYEQYF. The chain uses TRBV6-6 and TRBJ2-7, with 9 bases identical to TRBD2. Germline CDR1 reads MNHNY; CDR2 reads SVGAGI (reference sequence). CDR3 length: 16 amino acids. Losses at the gene ends were 6 bases for V and 4 bases for J; bases not matched to a gene: 13.

The chain combines TRBV18 with TRBJ2-1; the match to TRBD2 covers 11 bases. Unmatched junction bases numbered 9, after V lost 6 bases and J lost 5 bases. CDR1 and CDR2 (germline): KGHSH, LQKENI. This CDR3 is 16 amino acids long. CDR3 DNA: TGTGCCAGCTCCCCCGGGACTAGCGGTTCAAACAATGAGCAGTTCTTC. Its translation: CASSPGTSGSNNEQFF. The complete variable domain, with remaining parts taken from reference TRBV18 and TRBJ2-1, reads NAGVMQNPRHLVRRRGQEARLRCSPMKGHSHVYWYRQLPEEGLKFMVYLQKENIIDESGMPKERFSAEFPKEGPSILRIQQVVRGDSAAYFCASSPGTSGSNNEQFFGPGTRLTVL.

This clone has just one count. The V call is TRBV27, the J call TRBJ2-7; no clear D gene. The CDR3 has 12 amino acids. The germline V gene encodes CDR1 MNHEY and CDR2 SMNVEV (reference sequence). V lost 8 bases to trimming and J lost 7 bases, with 15 bases between them. The CDR3 sequence is CASRLPVLEQYF. Here the CDR3 DNA reads TGTGCCAGCCGCCTTCCAGTCTTGGAGCAGTACTTC.

V is TRBV27 and J is TRBJ2-2; the match to TRBD1 covers 8 bases. The V and J ends lost 0 bases and 1 base, in that order; junction bases with no gene match: 10. From germline, CDR1 is MNHEY and CDR2 SMNVEV (reference sequence). The CDR3 loop spans 19 amino acids. This chain's CDR3 is CASSLSKSRRGRNTGELFF. CDR3 DNA sequence: TGTGCCAGCAGTTTATCGAAAAGTCGCAGGGGGCGGAACACCGGGGAGCTGTTTTTT.

The chain recombines TRBV25-1 with TRBJ2-7, with D unclear. The CDR3 contains 11 residues. V dropped 3 bases and J dropped 4 bases, with 4 bases sitting between them. Per germline, CDR1 MGHDK and CDR2 SYGVNS. CDR3: CASSDGYEQYF. As DNA, the CDR3 is TGTGCCAGCAGTGACGGTTACGAGCAGTACTTC.

Regarding this clone: The sample holds other DNA sequences that translate to the same CDR3. The chain is built from TRBV6-5 and TRBJ2-7; TRBD2 matches at 8 bases. In germline, CDR1 is MNHEY, CDR2 SVGAGI. The ends lost 3 bases at V and 0 bases at J; junction bases unmatched: 4. The length of the CDR3 is 15 residues. This chain's CDR3 is CASSYSGDSSYEQYF. CDR3 DNA sequence: TGTGCCAGCAGTTATAGCGGGGATTCCTCCTACGAGCAGTACTTC.

As for this clone: Germline and junction disagree at one end, which may indicate a read error. The chain combines TRBV7-7 with TRBJ2-2, with D possibly TRBD2 on 6 matching bases. The germline CDR1 and CDR2 sequences are SSHAT and FNYEAQ (reference sequence). The CDR3 extends over 15 amino acids. The CDR3: CASSLVAEPTGELFF. The CDR3 coding sequence is TGTGCTAGCAGCTTAGTAGCGGAGCCCACCGGGGAGCTGTTTTTT.

This chain uses TRBV4-3 with TRBJ2-2, with 9 bases aligning to TRBD1. Germline V gene sequence: CDR1 LGHNA, CDR2 YSLEER. The CDR3 sequence is 15 residues long. V was pared by 4 bases and J by 6 bases, with 6 bases of the junction left unmatched. The CDR3 coding sequence is TGCGCCAGCAGCCCCGGGACAGGGTGGTCCGGGGAGCTGTTTTTT. Translated, it gives CASSPGTGWSGELFF.

The chain links TRBV6-1 to TRBJ1-2; D is perhaps TRBD1 (6 bases). The germline gives CDR1 MNHNS, CDR2 SASEGT. This CDR3 is built from 12 residues. With 6 bases removed from V and 5 bases from J, the gap between germline ends came to 10 bases. CDR3: CASSATGYGYTF. CDR3 nucleotides: TGTGCCAGCAGCGCTACAGGGTATGGCTACACCTTC.

V and J are TRBV5-4 and TRBJ2-7; TRBD1 matches 7 bases. CDR1 SGHNT and CDR2 YYREEE come from the germline V gene (reference sequence). CDR3 length: 15 amino acids. The trim removed 2 bases at V and 2 bases at J, leaving 7 bases unmatched. The CDR3 DNA reads as TGTGCCAGCAGCTTAGGACAGGCGACAACCTACGAGCAGTACTTC. The encoded protein is CASSLGQATTYEQYF.

In nucleotides, the CDR3 is TGTGCCAGCAGCTCGGACTCCTACACAGATACGCAGTATTTT. This sequence encodes CASSSDSYTDTQYF. The chain has TRBV2 and TRBJ2-3; possible D gene TRBD2, 5 bases. V was cut by 6 bases and J by 2 bases, with 12 bases left in between. This CDR3 is 14 amino acids long. Per germline, CDR1 SNHLY and CDR2 FYNNEI.

This clone was detected once. This chain links TRBV6-5 with TRBJ2-7; D is undetermined. Germline values: CDR1 MNHEY, CDR2 SVGAGI. The CDR3 is 15 amino acids. The germline V and J ends were trimmed by 2 bases and 2 bases, with 13 bases remaining between them. CDR3 DNA: TGTGCCAGCAGTTACGGGTCCGGCGGAGCCTACGAGCAGTACTTC. This codes for CASSYGSGGAYEQYF.